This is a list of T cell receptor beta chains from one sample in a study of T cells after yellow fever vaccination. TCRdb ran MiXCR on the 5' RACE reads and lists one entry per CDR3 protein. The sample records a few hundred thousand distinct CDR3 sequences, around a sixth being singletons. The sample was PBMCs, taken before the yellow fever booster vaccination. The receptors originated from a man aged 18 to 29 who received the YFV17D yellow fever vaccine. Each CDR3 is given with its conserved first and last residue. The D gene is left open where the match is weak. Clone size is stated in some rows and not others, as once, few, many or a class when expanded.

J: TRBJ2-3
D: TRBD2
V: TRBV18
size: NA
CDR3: CASSPPPSLAGRLGNTQYF
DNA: TGTGCCAGCTCACCACCCCCCAGCTTAGCGGGGAGACTCGGAAATACGCAGTATTTT

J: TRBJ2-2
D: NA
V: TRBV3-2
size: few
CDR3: CASRGDRGLTGELFF
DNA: TGTGCCAGCAGGGGGGACAGGGGACTGACCGGGGAGCTGTTTTTT

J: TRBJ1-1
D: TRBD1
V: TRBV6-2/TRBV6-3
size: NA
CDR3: CASRKGQPNTEAFF
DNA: TGTGCCAGCAGGAAGGGACAGCCTAACACTGAAGCTTTCTTT

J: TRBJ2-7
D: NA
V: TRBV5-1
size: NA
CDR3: CASSLGPGGATYEQYF
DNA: TGCGCCAGCAGCCTCGGCCCTGGGGGCGCTACCTACGAGCAGTACTTC

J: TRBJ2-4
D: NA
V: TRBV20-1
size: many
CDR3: CSAMPGGVDNIQYF
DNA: TGCAGTGCCATGCCGGGCGGGGTAGATAACATTCAGTACTTC

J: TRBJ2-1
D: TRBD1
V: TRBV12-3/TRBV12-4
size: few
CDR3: CASSFSLLTGFYEQFF
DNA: TGTGCCAGCAGTTTCTCCCTGTTGACAGGGTTCTATGAGCAGTTCTTC

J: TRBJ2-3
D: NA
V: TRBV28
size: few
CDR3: CASSTRAGADTQYF
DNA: TGTGCCAGCAGTACCCGGGCGGGCGCAGATACGCAGTATTTT

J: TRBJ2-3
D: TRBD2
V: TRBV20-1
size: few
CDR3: CSAAKTSPRTDTQYF
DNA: TGCAGTGCTGCCAAGACTAGCCCCCGCACAGATACGCAGTATTTT

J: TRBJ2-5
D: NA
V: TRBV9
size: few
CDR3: CASSVSRGGLGQETQYF
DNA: TGTGCCAGCAGCGTCTCGAGGGGGGGCCTCGGGCAAGAGACCCAGTACTTC

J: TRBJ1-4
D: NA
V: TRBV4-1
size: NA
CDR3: CASSQDGVIRNEKLFF
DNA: TGCGCCAGCAGCCAAGACGGCGTCATCCGGAATGAAAAACTGTTTTTT

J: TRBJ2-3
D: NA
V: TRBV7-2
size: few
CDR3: CASSFYLGGTDTQYF
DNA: TGTGCCAGCAGCTTTTATCTCGGGGGCACAGATACGCAGTATTTT

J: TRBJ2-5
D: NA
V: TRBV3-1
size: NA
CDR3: CASSQPGHGFQYF
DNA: TGTGCCAGCAGTCAACCGGGACACGGTTTCCAGTACTTC

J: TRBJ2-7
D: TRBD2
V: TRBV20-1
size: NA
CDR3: CSALIPGLAIYEQYF
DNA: TGCAGTGCTCTGATACCGGGACTAGCGATCTACGAGCAGTACTTC

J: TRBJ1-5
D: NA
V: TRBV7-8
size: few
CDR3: CASSSGGRINQPQHF
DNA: TGTGCCAGCAGCTCAGGCGGGCGGATCAATCAGCCCCAGCATTTT

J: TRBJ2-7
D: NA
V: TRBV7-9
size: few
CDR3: CASSTAAYEQYF
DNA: TGTGCCAGCAGCACGGCCGCCTACGAGCAGTACTTC

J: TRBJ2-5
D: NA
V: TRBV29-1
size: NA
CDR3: CSVEEGLQETQYF
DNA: TGCAGCGTTGAAGAGGGGTTACAAGAGACCCAGTACTTC

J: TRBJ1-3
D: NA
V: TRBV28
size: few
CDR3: CASSQGTGNTIYF
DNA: TGTGCCAGCAGTCAGGGAACGGGAAACACCATATATTTT

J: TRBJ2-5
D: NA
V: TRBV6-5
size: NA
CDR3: CASSYGKSNEETQYF
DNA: TGTGCCAGCAGTTACGGGAAATCAAATGAAGAGACCCAGTACTTC

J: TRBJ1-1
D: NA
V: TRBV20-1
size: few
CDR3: CSAPWYTEAFF
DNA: TGCAGTGCCCCATGGTACACTGAAGCTTTCTTT

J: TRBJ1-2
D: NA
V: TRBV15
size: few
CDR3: CATSRELRGYTF
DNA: TGTGCCACCAGCAGAGAACTACGTGGCTACACCTTC

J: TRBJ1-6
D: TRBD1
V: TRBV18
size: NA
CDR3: CASSPKLDRGGNSPLHF
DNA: TGTGCCAGCTCACCGAAATTGGACAGGGGTGGGAATTCACCCCTCCACTTT

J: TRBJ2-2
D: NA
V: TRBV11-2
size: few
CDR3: CASSLIQPTGELFF
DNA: TGTGCCAGCAGCTTAATACAGCCCACCGGGGAGCTGTTTTTT

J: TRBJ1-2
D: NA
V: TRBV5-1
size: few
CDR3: CASSPNDVYGYTF
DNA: TGCGCCAGCAGCCCGAACGACGTCTATGGCTACACCTTC

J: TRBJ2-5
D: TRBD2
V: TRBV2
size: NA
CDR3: CASSEQGGGDDTQYF
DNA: TGTGCCAGCAGTGAACAGGGCGGGGGGGACGATACCCAGTACTTC

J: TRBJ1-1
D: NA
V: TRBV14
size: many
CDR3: CASTRGSGTEAFF
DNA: TGTGCCAGCACCAGAGGGAGCGGGACTGAAGCTTTCTTT

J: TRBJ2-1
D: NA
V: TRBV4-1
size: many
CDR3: CASSPSPSSYNEQFF
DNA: TGCGCCAGCAGCCCAAGCCCTAGCTCCTACAATGAGCAGTTCTTC

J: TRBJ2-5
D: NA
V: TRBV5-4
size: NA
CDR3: CASSSEVGGRETQYF
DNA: TGTGCCAGCAGCTCGGAGGTCGGGGGGCGAGAGACCCAGTACTTC

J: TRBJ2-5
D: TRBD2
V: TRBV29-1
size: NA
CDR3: CSVDGSLAGNQETQYF
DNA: TGCAGCGTTGACGGGTCCCTAGCGGGGAACCAAGAGACCCAGTACTTC

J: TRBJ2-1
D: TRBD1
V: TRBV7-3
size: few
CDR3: CASSTTQRTGPHEQFF
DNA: TGTGCCAGCAGCACAACCCAGAGGACAGGGCCCCATGAGCAGTTCTTC

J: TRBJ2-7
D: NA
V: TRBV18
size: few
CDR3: CASSLLGGGTSYEQYF
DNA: TGTGCCAGCTCACTCCTTGGCGGGGGCACCTCCTACGAGCAGTACTTC

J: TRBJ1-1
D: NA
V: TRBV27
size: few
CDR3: CASRETPRGTEAFF
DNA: TGTGCCAGCAGAGAGACCCCGAGGGGCACTGAAGCTTTCTTT

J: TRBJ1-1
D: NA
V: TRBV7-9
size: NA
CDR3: CASSPPLKGNAFF
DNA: TGTGCCAGCAGCCCTCCCTTAAAGGGGAACGCTTTCTTT

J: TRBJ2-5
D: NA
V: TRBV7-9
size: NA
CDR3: CASSPWGDQETQYF
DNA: TGTGCCAGCAGCCCATGGGGGGACCAAGAGACCCAGTACTTC

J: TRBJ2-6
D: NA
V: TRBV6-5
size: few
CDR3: CASSYSQGSGANVLTF
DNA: TGTGCCAGCAGTTACTCCCAGGGATCTGGGGCCAACGTCCTGACTTTC

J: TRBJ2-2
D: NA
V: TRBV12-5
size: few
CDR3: CASGRRDQNTGELFF
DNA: TGTGCTAGTGGTAGGAGGGATCAGAACACCGGGGAGCTGTTTTTT

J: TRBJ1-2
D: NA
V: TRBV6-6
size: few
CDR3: CASSYSPRGNGYTF
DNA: TGTGCCAGCAGTTACTCCCCCCGGGGTAATGGCTACACCTTC

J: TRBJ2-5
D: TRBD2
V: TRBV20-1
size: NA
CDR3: CSARGRGARETQYF
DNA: TGCAGTGCTAGAGGGCGGGGGGCCCGAGAGACCCAGTACTTC

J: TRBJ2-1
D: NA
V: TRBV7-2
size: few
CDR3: CASSEARYNEQFF
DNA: TGTGCCAGCAGTGAGGCCCGTTACAATGAGCAGTTCTTC

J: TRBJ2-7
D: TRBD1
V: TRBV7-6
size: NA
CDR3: CASTAGQGDYEQYF
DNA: TGTGCCAGCACGGCCGGACAGGGGGACTACGAGCAGTACTTC

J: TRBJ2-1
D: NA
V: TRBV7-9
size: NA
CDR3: CASSLIGRGRYIEQFF
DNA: TGTGCCAGCAGCTTAATCGGGAGAGGTCGTTACATTGAGCAGTTCTTC

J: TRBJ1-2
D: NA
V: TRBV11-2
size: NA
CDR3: CASSLNKYGYTF
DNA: TGTGCCAGCAGCTTAAATAAGTATGGCTACACCTTC

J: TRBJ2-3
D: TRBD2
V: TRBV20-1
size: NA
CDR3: CSTSSGGATDTQYF
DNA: TGCAGTACTAGTAGCGGGGGGGCAACAGATACGCAGTATTTT

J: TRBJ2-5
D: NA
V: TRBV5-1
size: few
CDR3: CASSPQSGEVTQYF
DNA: TGCGCCAGCAGCCCCCAGTCGGGGGAGGTGACCCAGTACTTC

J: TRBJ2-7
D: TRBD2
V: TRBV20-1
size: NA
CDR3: CSARGLAYSYEQYF
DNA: TGCAGTGCTAGGGGACTAGCCTACTCCTACGAGCAGTACTTC

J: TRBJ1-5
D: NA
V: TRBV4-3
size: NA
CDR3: CASSQDWGRPGQPQHF
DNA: TGCGCCAGCAGCCAAGATTGGGGGCGCCCCGGTCAGCCCCAGCATTTT

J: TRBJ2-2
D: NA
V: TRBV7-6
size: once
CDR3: CASSLMDGILTGELFF
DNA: TGTGCCAGCAGCCTTATGGACGGTATTCTCACCGGGGAGCTGTTTTTT

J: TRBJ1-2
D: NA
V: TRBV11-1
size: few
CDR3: CASSPSEFWSGYTF
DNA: TGTGCCAGCAGCCCCTCAGAGTTTTGGTCCGGCTACACCTTC

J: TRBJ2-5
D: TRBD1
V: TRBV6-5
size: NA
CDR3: CASSTPAGGGETQYF
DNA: TGTGCCAGCAGTACCCCCGCAGGGGGCGGAGAGACCCAGTACTTC

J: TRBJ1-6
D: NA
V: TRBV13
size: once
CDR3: CASSLGREQAPLHF
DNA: TGTGCCAGCAGCTTAGGCAGGGAACAGGCACCCCTCCACTTT

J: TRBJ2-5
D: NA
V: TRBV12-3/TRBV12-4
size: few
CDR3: CASSLMVGSGQETQYF
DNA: TGTGCCAGCAGTTTAATGGTCGGAAGCGGGCAAGAGACCCAGTACTTC

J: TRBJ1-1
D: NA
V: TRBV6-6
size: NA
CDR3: CASRNTEAFF
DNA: TGTGCCAGCAGGAACACTGAAGCTTTCTTT

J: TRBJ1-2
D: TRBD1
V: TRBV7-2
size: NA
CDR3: CASSPQTGNYGYTF
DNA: TGTGCCAGCAGCCCGCAGACAGGGAACTATGGCTACACCTTC